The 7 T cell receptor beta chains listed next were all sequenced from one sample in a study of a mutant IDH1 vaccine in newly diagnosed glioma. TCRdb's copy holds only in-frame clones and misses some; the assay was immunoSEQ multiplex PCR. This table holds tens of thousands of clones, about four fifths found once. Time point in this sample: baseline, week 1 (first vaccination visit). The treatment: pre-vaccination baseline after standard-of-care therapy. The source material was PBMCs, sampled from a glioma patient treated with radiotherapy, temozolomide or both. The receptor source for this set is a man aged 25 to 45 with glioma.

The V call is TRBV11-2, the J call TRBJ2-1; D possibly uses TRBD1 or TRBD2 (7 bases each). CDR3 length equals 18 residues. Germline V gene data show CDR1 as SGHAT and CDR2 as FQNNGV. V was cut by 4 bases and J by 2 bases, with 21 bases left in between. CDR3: CASSSQGGPALTYNEQFF. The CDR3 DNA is TGTGCCAGCAGCTCTCAGGGGGGGCCAGCCCTTACCTACAATGAGCAGTTCTTC.

The CDR3 DNA reads TGTGCCAGCCCGGCCGCGGCTCTAACTAATGAAAAACTGTTTTTT. This translates into CASPAAALTNEKLFF. The chain employs TRBV2 and TRBJ1-4; D not resolved. The CDR3 is 15 residues long. Germline V gene sequence: CDR1 SNHLY, CDR2 FYNNEI. V lost 8 bases, J lost 1 base, and 14 bases lay in between.

CDR3 bases: TGTGCCTGGAGCCGACTAGCTCCCTACGAGCAGTACTTC. Translating it yields CAWSRLAPYEQYF. The genes are TRBV30 and TRBJ2-7; 7 bases line up with TRBD2. Germline V gene lookup returns CDR1 GTSNPN and CDR2 SVGIG (reference sequence). With 3 bases clipped from V and 2 bases from J, the junction kept 4 bases outside the gene matches. CDR3 size: 13 residues.

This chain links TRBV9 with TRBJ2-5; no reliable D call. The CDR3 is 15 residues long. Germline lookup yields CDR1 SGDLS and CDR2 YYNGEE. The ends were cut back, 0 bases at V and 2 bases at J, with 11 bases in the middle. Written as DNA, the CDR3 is TGTGCCAGCAGCGTAGAGTTAACGGCGCAAGAGACCCAGTACTTC. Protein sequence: CASSVELTAQETQYF.

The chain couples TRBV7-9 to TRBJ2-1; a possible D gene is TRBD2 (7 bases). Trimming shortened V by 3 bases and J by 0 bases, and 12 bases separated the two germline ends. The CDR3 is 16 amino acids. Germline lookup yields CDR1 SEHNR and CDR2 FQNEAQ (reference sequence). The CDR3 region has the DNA TGTGCCAGCAGCTTGTCCGCGGGGGCCTCCTACAATGAGCAGTTCTTC. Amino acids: CASSLSAGASYNEQFF.

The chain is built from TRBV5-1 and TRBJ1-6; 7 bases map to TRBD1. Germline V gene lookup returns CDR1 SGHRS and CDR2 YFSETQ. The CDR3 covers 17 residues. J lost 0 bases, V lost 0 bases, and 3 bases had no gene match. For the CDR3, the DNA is TGCGCCAGCAGCTTGGGAGGGGGCAACTCCTATAATTCACCCCTCCACTTT. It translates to CASSLGGGNSYNSPLHF.

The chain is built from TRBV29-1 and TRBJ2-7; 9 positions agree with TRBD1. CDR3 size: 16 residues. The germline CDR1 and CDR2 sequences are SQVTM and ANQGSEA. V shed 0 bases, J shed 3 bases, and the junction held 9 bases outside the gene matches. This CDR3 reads CSVEDFRDRDSYEQYF. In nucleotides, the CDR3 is TGCAGCGTTGAAGACTTCCGGGACAGGGATAGCTACGAGCAGTACTTC.